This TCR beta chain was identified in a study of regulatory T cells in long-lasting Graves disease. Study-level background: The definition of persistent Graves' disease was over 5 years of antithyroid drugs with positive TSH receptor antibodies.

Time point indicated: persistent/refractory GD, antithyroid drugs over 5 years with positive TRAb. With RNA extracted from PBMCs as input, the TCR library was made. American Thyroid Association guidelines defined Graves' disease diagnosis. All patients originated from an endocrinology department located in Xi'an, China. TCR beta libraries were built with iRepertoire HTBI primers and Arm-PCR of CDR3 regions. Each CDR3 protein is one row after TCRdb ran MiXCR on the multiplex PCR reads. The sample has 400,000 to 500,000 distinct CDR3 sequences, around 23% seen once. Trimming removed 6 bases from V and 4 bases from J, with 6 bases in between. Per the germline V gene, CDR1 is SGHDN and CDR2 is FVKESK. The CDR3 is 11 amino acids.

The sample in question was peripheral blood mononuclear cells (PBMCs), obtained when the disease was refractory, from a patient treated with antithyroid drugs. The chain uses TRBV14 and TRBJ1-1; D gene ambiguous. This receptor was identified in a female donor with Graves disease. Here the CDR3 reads CASRQSTEAFF. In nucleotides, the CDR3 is TGTGCCAGCAGGCAAAGCACTGAAGCTTTCTTT.